One TCR beta chain is described in this entry. The sample is drawn from a study of T cell responses to AZD1222 COVID-19 vaccine. J lost 3 bases, V lost 1 base, and 1 base had no gene match. This CDR3 is built from 15 residues. The germline V gene encodes CDR1 SGDLS and CDR2 YYNGEE. Sequencing used immunoSEQ multiplex PCR; TCRdb keeps in-frame clones, though not all of them. The table records some 190,000 clones, about nine tenths of them present only once. The TCR sequence derives from an adult who received the AZD1222 COVID-19 vaccine. This sample comprised peripheral blood, obtained 28 days after the second AZD1222 dose. V gene TRBV9 combines with J gene TRBJ2-6; 7 nucleotides align to TRBD2. CDR3 coding DNA: TGTGCCAGCAGCGTATGGGAGGGTGGGGCCAACGTCCTGACTTTC. Its protein product is CASSVWEGGANVLTF.